These T cell receptor beta chains were read from a single sample in a study of human T cells and chemical hapten exposure. One entry per CDR3 protein results from TCRdb running MiXCR on the RACE reads. The sample includes about 80,000 distinct CDR3 sequences, 10% to 13% seen only once; the top ten take under 1.5%. Sequenced here: whole blood, sampled in connection with sensitization to the hapten diphenylcyclopropenone (DPC). Source of these receptors: a woman aged 50 to 60 with alopecia areata. Some clones in this sample may be carry-over from other donors' samples. CDR3s include the opening cysteine and the closing phenylalanine or tryptophan. D genes are given only for firm matches. Size is stated for part of the rows, as once, few or many counts, or as a class when the clone is expanded.

TGTGCCAGCAGCCAAGATCCAGGAGACAGTAGACCCTACGAGCAGTACTTC	CASSQDPGDSRPYEQYF	TRBJ2-7	-	-	TRBV3-1
TGTGCCAGCAGTTTAAGAGAGGGCTACGAGCAGTACTTC	CASSLREGYEQYF	TRBJ2-7	-	many	TRBV27
TGTGCCAGCAGCTTAGGCCGGGGACCGTGGAACTTC	CASSLGRGPWNF	TRBJ2-5	-	few	TRBV28
TGTGCCAGCAGCTCAAGACTAGCGGGAGGTGGTGAGCAGTTCTTC	CASSSRLAGGGEQFF	TRBJ2-1	TRBD2	-	TRBV11-2
TGTGCCAGCAGCCAAGTATTTCCGTCCGGGGAGCTGTTTTTT	CASSQVFPSGELFF	TRBJ2-2	-	-	TRBV14
TGTGCCAGCAGCGTAGACCGGGATTACGAGCAGTACTTC	CASSVDRDYEQYF	TRBJ2-7	-	many	TRBV11-2
TGTGCCAGCAGCAGCGGGAGGAACTCCTACGAGCAGTACTTC	CASSSGRNSYEQYF	TRBJ2-7	TRBD2	-	TRBV5-4
TGTGCCAGCAGTAGGAGCGGGAGTAACGAGCAGTACTTC	CASSRSGSNEQYF	TRBJ2-7	TRBD2	-	TRBV6-5
TGTGCCAGCAGTGCCCGGGACAGCACAGATACGCAGTATTTT	CASSARDSTDTQYF	TRBJ2-3	-	-	TRBV6-1
TGCAGTGCCCATCCGGGCCGGGGACCCTACGAGCAGTACTTC	CSAHPGRGPYEQYF	TRBJ2-7	-	few	TRBV20-1
TGTGCCAGCTCACTAGGGACGGGGGACATTGAAGCTTTCTTT	CASSLGTGDIEAFF	TRBJ1-1	-	many	TRBV18
TGTGCCAGCAGCCAAGGTTGGCGGGTCGGCGACGAGCAGTACTTC	CASSQGWRVGDEQYF	TRBJ2-7	-	few	TRBV3-1
TGTGCCAGCAGCCAACCTCCGCGACAGTTGAACACTGAAGCTTTCTTT	CASSQPPRQLNTEAFF	TRBJ1-1	-	many	TRBV2
TGTGCCAGCAGCTTGGAGGGGACTAGCGGGACGCGAAACATTCAGTACTTC	CASSLEGTSGTRNIQYF	TRBJ2-4	TRBD2	few	TRBV5-5
TGTGCCAGCTCACCGACTAGCGGGAGGACCGCAGATACGCAGTATTTT	CASSPTSGRTADTQYF	TRBJ2-3	TRBD2	few	TRBV18
TGTGCCAGCAGCCGGGTGGACGGGGAGCTGTTTTTT	CASSRVDGELFF	TRBJ2-2	-	few	TRBV7-3
TGTGCCAGCAGTTCCACCCTGGGGCGCCCGGGGTCCTACGAGCAGTACTTC	CASSSTLGRPGSYEQYF	TRBJ2-7	-	many	TRBV6-5
TGTGCCAGCACCCCAGCCGGGCCGTCTAGCACAGATACGCAGTATTTT	CASTPAGPSSTDTQYF	TRBJ2-3	-	few	TRBV28
TGTGCCAGCAGCTTGGCGGCGAGTGGGAGTGAGACCCAGTACTTC	CASSLAASGSETQYF	TRBJ2-5	-	many	TRBV7-2
TGCAGTGCTAGTGGGGAGTTGGAGAAGAATACGCAGTATTTT	CSASGELEKNTQYF	TRBJ2-3	-	many	TRBV20-1
TGTGCCACCAGTCGCCAGGGGGGCACAGATACGCAGTATTTT	CATSRQGGTDTQYF	TRBJ2-3	TRBD1	many	TRBV24-1
TGTGCCAGCAGCTTTGGGAGGGAGATCAATGAGCAGTTCTTC	CASSFGREINEQFF	TRBJ2-1	TRBD2	-	TRBV7-2
TGTGCCAGCAGCCGTTACAGGGTCGGAGAAGAAAAACTGTTTTTT	CASSRYRVGEEKLFF	TRBJ1-4	-	few	TRBV6-5
TGTGCCAGCAGTCCGTACCGACAGAGAAATGAGCAGTTCTTC	CASSPYRQRNEQFF	TRBJ2-1	-	few	TRBV28
TGCAGTGCAGCAGAGCAAGAGACCCAGTACTTC	CSAAEQETQYF	TRBJ2-5	-	many	TRBV20-1
TGTGCCAGCAGCTTAGCGAGGACTAGCGGGTTGACAACGCTTGCCTACGAGCAGTACTTC	CASSLARTSGLTTLAYEQYF	TRBJ2-7	TRBD2	few	TRBV7-2
TGTGCCAGCAGTGGGGGACAGGGTGGCAATCAGCCCCAGCATTTT	CASSGGQGGNQPQHF	TRBJ1-5	TRBD1	few	TRBV2
TGTGCCAGCAGTGGTAGTTGGAGAAGCAACGAGCAGTACTTC	CASSGSWRSNEQYF	TRBJ2-7	-	-	TRBV28
TGCAGCGTTGTGCCAGGGGCTACCTACGAGCAGTACTTC	CSVVPGATYEQYF	TRBJ2-7	-	few	TRBV29-1
TGTGCCAGCAGGCCGGGACGGAACTACGAGCAGTACTTC	CASRPGRNYEQYF	TRBJ2-7	-	-	TRBV6-5
TGTGCCAGCAGTTTATCCCCGGCTCTTGGACAGGGGGGTTTAGAGACCCAGTACTTC	CASSLSPALGQGGLETQYF	TRBJ2-5	TRBD1	-	TRBV28
TGTGCCAGTAGTATAGGGGCTGGCGGGTCGGAAGAGACCCAGTACTTC	CASSIGAGGSEETQYF	TRBJ2-5	-	few	TRBV19
TGTGCCAGCAGCCTACAGGGGGCTAAGGACAATGAGCAGTTCTTC	CASSLQGAKDNEQFF	TRBJ2-1	TRBD1	few	TRBV3-1
TGCAGTGCCCCTCCTAGCGGGGGCACAGATACGCAGTATTTT	CSAPPSGGTDTQYF	TRBJ2-3	TRBD2	few	TRBV20-1
TGTGCCAGCAGTTTCACCGGCAACTATGGCTACACCTTC	CASSFTGNYGYTF	TRBJ1-2	-	few	TRBV12-3/TRBV12-4
TGTGCCAGCAGTTTAAGGGGGTCTGAGCAGTTCTTC	CASSLRGSEQFF	TRBJ2-1	-	few	TRBV27
TGTGCCAGCAGTGCGGGACACGGGACCTACAATGAGCAGTTCTTC	CASSAGHGTYNEQFF	TRBJ2-1	-	-	TRBV12-3/TRBV12-4
TGTGCCAGCAGCCGCCGACTAGCGGTTAACACCGGGGAGCTGTTTTTT	CASSRRLAVNTGELFF	TRBJ2-2	TRBD2	few	TRBV7-9
TGTGCCAGCAGTTTACTTGACGGGGCTGAAGCTTTCTTT	CASSLLDGAEAFF	TRBJ1-1	-	many	TRBV12-3/TRBV12-4
TGTGCCAGTAGTCCGAGACTAGCGGGAGGTTGGGTCAATGAGCAGTTCTTC	CASSPRLAGGWVNEQFF	TRBJ2-1	TRBD2	-	TRBV19
TGCAGGGCTAGAGCCCTAGCGGGACCTTACGAGCAGTACTTC	CRARALAGPYEQYF	TRBJ2-7	TRBD2	once	TRBV20-1
TGTGCCAGCAGCCAAGATAATCAGCGGGACTCATACAATGAGCAGTTCTTC	CASSQDNQRDSYNEQFF	TRBJ2-1	TRBD2	-	TRBV4-2
TGCGCCAGCAGCTTGAGCCCTGGGACTACTGCGAACACCGGGGAGCTGTTTTTT	CASSLSPGTTANTGELFF	TRBJ2-2	TRBD2	-	TRBV5-1